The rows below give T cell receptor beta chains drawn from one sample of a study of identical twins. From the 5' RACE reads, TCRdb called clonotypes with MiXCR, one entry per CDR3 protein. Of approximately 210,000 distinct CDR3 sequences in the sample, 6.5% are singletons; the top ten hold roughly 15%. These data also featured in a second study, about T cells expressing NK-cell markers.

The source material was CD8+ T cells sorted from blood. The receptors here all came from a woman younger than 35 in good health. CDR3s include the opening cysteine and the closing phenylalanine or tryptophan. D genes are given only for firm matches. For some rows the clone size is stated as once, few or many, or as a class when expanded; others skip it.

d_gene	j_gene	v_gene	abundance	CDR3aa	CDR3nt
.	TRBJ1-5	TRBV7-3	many	CASSLDRGQPQHF	TGTGCCAGCAGCCTGGACCGGGGGCAGCCCCAGCATTTT
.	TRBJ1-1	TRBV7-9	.	CASSIMNTEAFF	TGTGCCAGCAGCATAATGAACACTGAAGCTTTCTTT
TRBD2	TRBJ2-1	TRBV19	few	CASSVVASGIDEQFF	TGTGCCAGTAGTGTTGTTGCTAGCGGGATAGATGAGCAGTTCTTC
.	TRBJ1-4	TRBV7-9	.	CASSTTRGATNEKLFF	TGTGCCAGCAGCACCACAAGGGGTGCAACTAATGAAAAACTGTTTTTT
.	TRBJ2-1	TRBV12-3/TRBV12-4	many	CASSLTLPSNEQFF	TGTGCCAGCAGTTTAACCCTTCCTTCCAATGAGCAGTTCTTC
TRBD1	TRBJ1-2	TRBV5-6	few	CASSAGQDNYGYTF	TGTGCCAGCAGCGCCGGACAGGATAACTATGGCTACACCTTC
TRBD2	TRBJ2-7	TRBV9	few	CASSVSWGLKHHEQYF	TGTGCCAGCAGCGTGTCGTGGGGACTAAAGCACCACGAGCAGTACTTC
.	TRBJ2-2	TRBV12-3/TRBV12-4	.	CASSPGLASTGELFF	TGTGCCAGCTCCCCCGGGCTAGCGTCCACCGGGGAGCTGTTTTTT
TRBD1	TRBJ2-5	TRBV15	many	CATSRGQGQETQYF	TGTGCCACCAGCAGGGGACAGGGCCAAGAGACCCAGTACTTC
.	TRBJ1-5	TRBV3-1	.	CASSQALGGSNQPQHF	TGTGCCAGCAGCCAAGCTCTTGGGGGTAGCAATCAGCCCCAGCATTTT
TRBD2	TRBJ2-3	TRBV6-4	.	CASSEGTSETDTQYF	TGTGCCAGCAGTGAGGGGACTAGCGAAACAGATACGCAGTATTTT
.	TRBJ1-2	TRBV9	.	CASTPLDSANYGYTF	TGTGCCAGCACTCCTCTAGACAGTGCTAACTATGGCTACACCTTC
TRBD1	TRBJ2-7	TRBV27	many	CASSLVFGTGSNEQYF	TGTGCCAGCAGTCTCGTATTCGGGACAGGCTCCAACGAGCAGTACTTC
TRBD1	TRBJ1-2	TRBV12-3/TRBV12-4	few	CASDRGNYGYTF	TGTGCCAGTGACAGGGGGAACTATGGCTACACCTTC
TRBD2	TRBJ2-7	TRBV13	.	CASSSSGGSDEQYF	TGTGCCAGCAGCTCCTCGGGGGGGAGTGACGAGCAGTACTTC
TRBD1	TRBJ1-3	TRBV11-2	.	CASSLRGPGNTIYF	TGTGCCAGCAGCTTAAGGGGGCCAGGAAACACCATATATTTT
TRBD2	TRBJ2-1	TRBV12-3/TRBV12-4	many	CASSPLAGGDEQFF	TGTGCCAGCAGTCCCCTAGCGGGCGGCGATGAGCAGTTCTTC
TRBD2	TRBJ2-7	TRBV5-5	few	CASSPGGGPGYEQYF	TGTGCCAGCAGCCCGGGAGGAGGGCCGGGGTACGAGCAGTACTTC
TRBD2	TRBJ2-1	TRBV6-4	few	CASSESASGGYNEQFF	TGTGCCAGCAGTGAGTCGGCTAGCGGGGGCTACAATGAGCAGTTCTTC
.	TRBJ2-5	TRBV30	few	CAWSKGDRETQYF	TGTGCCTGGAGTAAGGGTGACAGGGAGACCCAGTACTTC
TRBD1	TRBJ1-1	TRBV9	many	CASSEGAGTEAFF	TGTGCCAGCAGCGAGGGGGCTGGCACTGAAGCTTTCTTT
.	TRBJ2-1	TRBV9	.	CASSDGGSYNEQFF	TGTGCCAGCAGCGACGGTGGCTCCTACAATGAGCAGTTCTTC
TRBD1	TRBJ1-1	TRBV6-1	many	CAIFDRATEAFF	TGTGCCATCTTTGACAGGGCCACTGAAGCTTTCTTT
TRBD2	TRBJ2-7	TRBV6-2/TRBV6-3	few	CASSYRGLAGAGEQYF	TGTGCCAGCAGTTATCGGGGACTAGCGGGAGCTGGCGAGCAGTACTTC
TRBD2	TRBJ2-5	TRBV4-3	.	CASSQDSGRAGETQYF	TGCGCCAGCAGCCAAGACAGCGGGAGGGCCGGGGAGACCCAGTACTTC
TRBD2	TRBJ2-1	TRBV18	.	CASSPGGRGINEQFF	TGTGCCAGCTCCCCGGGAGGACGGGGGATAAATGAGCAGTTCTTC
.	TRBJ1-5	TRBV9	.	CASSEWPNQPQHF	TGTGCCAGCAGCGAGTGGCCCAATCAGCCCCAGCATTTT
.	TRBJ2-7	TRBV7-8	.	CASTPGGHPGDEQYF	TGTGCCAGCACCCCCGGGGGGCACCCGGGAGACGAGCAGTACTTC
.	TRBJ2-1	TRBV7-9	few	CASSWRADPYNEQFF	TGTGCCAGCAGCTGGCGGGCGGACCCCTACAATGAGCAGTTCTTC
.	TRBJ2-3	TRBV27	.	CASSFGRSTDTQYF	TGTGCCAGCAGTTTTGGGCGGAGCACAGATACGCAGTATTTT
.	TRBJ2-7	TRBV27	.	CASSLGPLSYEQYF	TGTGCCAGCAGCCTGGGACCCCTCTCCTACGAGCAGTACTTC
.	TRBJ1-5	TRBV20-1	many	CSARDATAGNQPQHF	TGCAGTGCTAGAGATGCGACAGCTGGCAATCAGCCCCAGCATTTT
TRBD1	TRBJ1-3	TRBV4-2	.	CASSPGWGDRVTLGPGNTIYF	TGTGCCAGCAGCCCAGGATGGGGGGACAGGGTCACCCTCGGACCTGGAAACACCATATATTTT
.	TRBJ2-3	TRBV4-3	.	CASSQVGDPDTQYF	TGCGCCAGCAGCCAAGTGGGGGATCCAGATACGCAGTATTTT
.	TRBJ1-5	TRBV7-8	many	CASSLVGDQPQHF	TGTGCCAGCAGCTTAGTTGGAGATCAGCCCCAGCATTTT
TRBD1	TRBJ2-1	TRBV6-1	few	CASSPAGGQGYNEQFF	TGTGCCAGCAGTCCCGCGGGGGGACAGGGGTACAATGAGCAGTTCTTC
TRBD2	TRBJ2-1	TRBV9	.	CASSVGSLAGPNEQFF	TGTGCCAGCAGCGTAGGGAGTCTAGCGGGCCCCAATGAGCAGTTCTTC
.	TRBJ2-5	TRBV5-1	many	CASSLVLIQYQETQYF	TGCGCCAGCAGCTTGGTTCTTATACAGTACCAAGAGACCCAGTACTTC
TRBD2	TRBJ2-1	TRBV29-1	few	CSTPGLAGHNEQFF	TGCAGCACTCCGGGACTAGCGGGCCACAATGAGCAGTTCTTC
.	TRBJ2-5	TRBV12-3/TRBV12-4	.	CASSRLGETQYF	TGTGCCAGCAGTCGACTCGGAGAGACCCAGTACTTC
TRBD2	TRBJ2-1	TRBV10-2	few	CASTLLGLAPQKNNEQFF	TGCGCCAGCACCTTGTTGGGACTAGCGCCACAAAAAAACAATGAGCAGTTCTTC
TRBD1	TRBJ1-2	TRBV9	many	CASRTGGGYGYTF	TGTGCCAGCAGGACAGGGGGCGGCTATGGCTACACCTTC
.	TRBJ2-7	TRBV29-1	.	CSVYRENSYEQYF	TGCAGCGTCTACAGGGAAAACTCCTACGAGCAGTACTTC
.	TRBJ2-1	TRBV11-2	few	CASSSLVSDNEQFF	TGTGCCAGCAGCTCCCTTGTATCTGACAATGAGCAGTTCTTC
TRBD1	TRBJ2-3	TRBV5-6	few	CASSEWDRGFTDTQYF	TGTGCCAGCAGCGAATGGGACAGGGGATTCACAGATACGCAGTATTTT
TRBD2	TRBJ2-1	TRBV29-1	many	CSVELRGLATYNEQFF	TGCAGCGTTGAACTTCGGGGACTAGCGACCTACAATGAGCAGTTCTTC
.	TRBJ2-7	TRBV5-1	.	CASSLGAGPLYEQYF	TGCGCCAGCAGCTTGGGTGCAGGGCCACTCTACGAGCAGTACTTC
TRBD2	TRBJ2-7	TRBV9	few	CASSATSGLYEQYF	TGTGCCAGCAGCGCCACTAGCGGGCTGTACGAGCAGTACTTC
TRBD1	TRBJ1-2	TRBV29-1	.	CSVHRDRESGYTF	TGCAGCGTCCACCGGGACAGGGAGAGTGGCTACACCTTC
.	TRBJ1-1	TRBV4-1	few	CASSQDFLGPEAFF	TGCGCCAGCAGCCAAGATTTTTTGGGCCCTGAAGCTTTCTTT
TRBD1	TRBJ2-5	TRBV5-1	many	CASSSGQGEETQYF	TGCGCCAGCAGCTCGGGACAGGGGGAAGAGACCCAGTACTTC
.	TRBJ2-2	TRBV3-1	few	CASTSRGHLTGELFF	TGTGCCAGCACCTCACGAGGACACCTCACCGGGGAGCTGTTTTTT
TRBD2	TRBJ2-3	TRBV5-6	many	CASSPSVLAGYTDTQYF	TGTGCCAGCAGCCCGTCTGTTTTAGCGGGATACACAGATACGCAGTATTTT